Sequencing of this TCR beta chain was carried out in a study of blood T cell repertoires in COVID-19. Study at large: Spain, Italy and the United States supplied samples that represented acute and convalescent COVID-19.

In the original analysis: Reference gene primers were amplified, and this amplification served to estimate nucleated cell counts. The assay was immunoSEQ multiplex PCR, and TCRdb's table has in-frame clones only and misses some. For V, J and clone size, that table is used; D and trimming come from the DNA. The table records a few hundred thousand clones, more than 85% of them present only once. Germline CDR1 is ENHRY and CDR2 is SYGVKD. The CDR3 totals 14 residues. The junction had 4 bases not matched to a gene; V was cut back by 4 bases and J by 3 bases. The V and J genes are TRBV10-3 and TRBJ2-7, with 9 positions matching TRBD1. The sample taken for sequencing was peripheral blood. This clonotype was sampled from a person aged 18-35 years with COVID-19, enrolled during active disease. This CDR3 reads CAISGQGGNYEQYF. For the CDR3, the DNA is TGTGCCATCAGTGGACAGGGGGGGAACTACGAGCAGTACTTC.